This T cell receptor beta chain was identified during a study of blood T cells in healthy people across ages. Next came a second PCR, run for about 6 to 12 cycles, which used a sample-barcoded 5' primer along with a J-beta primer mix. From the 5' RACE reads, TCRdb called clonotypes with MiXCR, one entry per CDR3 protein. Among about a million distinct CDR3 sequences listed, 40% to 60% were seen once. The CDR3 extends over 14 amino acids. The V gene's germline CDR1 is SNHLY and CDR2 FYNNEI. Trimming took off 8 bases at V and 4 bases at J, with 16 bases between the two ends. This receptor was taken from a man aged 30-40 years in good health. V and J are TRBV2 and TRBJ2-3; either TRBD1 or TRBD2 may supply D (6 bases each). Source material: blood. The CDR3 is CASHSPGAPDTQYF. In DNA form, the CDR3 reads TGTGCCAGCCACTCCCCGGGGGCCCCAGATACGCAGTATTTT.